The following is a TCR beta chain sequence with its context. What it binds is not known. This record belongs to a study of T cells after yellow fever vaccination. Study details: The SMART-Seq v4 Ultra Low Input method served to prepare the low-cell-number fractions.

Points from the study as a whole: Post-booster repertoires contained most primary-vaccination clones again (roughly 95% CD4, 85% to 90% CD8). The secondary response peaked faster, at day 5 versus 15, but was weaker.

The CDR3 runs 12 residues. The V gene's germline CDR1 is SGHTA and CDR2 FQGNSA. Trimming took 1 base from V and 5 from J, leaving 6 bases between them. Universal primer sites and UMIs were introduced during 5'RACE template-switching synthesis of TCR cDNA. TCRdb reprocessed the 5' RACE reads with MiXCR, giving one entry per CDR3 protein. The table records 450,000 to 550,000 distinct CDR3 sequences, roughly 19% of them present only once. This TCR came from a man younger than 45 who received the YFV17D yellow fever vaccine. The V and J genes are TRBV7-2 and TRBJ2-7; D unclear. Sequencing was performed on PBMCs, taken 15 days after the yellow fever booster vaccination. The CDR3, as DNA: TGTGCCAGCAGCTTAGTCCATAACGAGCAGTACTTC. This codes for CASSLVHNEQYF.